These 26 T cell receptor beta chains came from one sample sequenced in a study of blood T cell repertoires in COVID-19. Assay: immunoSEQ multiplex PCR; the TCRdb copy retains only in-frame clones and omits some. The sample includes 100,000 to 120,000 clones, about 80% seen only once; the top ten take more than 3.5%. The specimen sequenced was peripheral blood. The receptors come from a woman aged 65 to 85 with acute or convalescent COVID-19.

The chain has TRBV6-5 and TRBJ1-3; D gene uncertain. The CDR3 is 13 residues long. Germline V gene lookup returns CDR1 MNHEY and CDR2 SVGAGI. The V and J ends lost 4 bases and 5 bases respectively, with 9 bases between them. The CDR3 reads CASSSFGRNTIYF. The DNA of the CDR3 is TGTGCCAGCAGTTCGTTCGGGAGAAACACCATATATTTT.

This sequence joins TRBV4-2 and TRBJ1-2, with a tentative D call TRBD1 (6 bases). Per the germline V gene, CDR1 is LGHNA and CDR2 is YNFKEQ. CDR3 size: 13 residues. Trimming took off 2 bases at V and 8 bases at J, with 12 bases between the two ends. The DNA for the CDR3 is TGTGCCAGCAGCCAAAGGGCCAGGGGAGGCTACACCTTC. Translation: CASSQRARGGYTF.

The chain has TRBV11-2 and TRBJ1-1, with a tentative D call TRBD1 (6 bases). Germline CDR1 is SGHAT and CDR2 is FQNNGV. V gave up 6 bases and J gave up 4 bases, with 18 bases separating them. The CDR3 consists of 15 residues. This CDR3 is CASRQLGQGITEAFF. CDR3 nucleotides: TGTGCCAGCAGACAATTGGGGCAGGGGATCACTGAAGCTTTCTTT. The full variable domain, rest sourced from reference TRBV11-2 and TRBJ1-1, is EAGVAQSPRYKIIEKRQSVAFWCNPISGHATLYWYQQILGQGPKLLIQFQNNGVVDDSQLPKDRFSAERLKGVDSTLKIQPAKLEDSAVYLCASRQLGQGITEAFFGQGTRLTVV.

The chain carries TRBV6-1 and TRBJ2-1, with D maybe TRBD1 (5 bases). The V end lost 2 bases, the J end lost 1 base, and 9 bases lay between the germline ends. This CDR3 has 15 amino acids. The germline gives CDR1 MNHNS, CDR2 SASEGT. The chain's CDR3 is CASSEQGRSYNEQFF. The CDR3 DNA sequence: TGTGCCAGCAGTGAACAGGGAAGGTCCTACAATGAGCAGTTCTTC.

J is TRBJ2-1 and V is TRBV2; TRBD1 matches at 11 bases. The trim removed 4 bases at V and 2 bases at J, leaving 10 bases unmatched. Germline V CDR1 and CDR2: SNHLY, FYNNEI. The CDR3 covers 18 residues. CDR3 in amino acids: CASSGSGTGGSPYNEQFF. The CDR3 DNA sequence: TGTGCCAGCAGTGGGTCCGGGACAGGGGGAAGCCCCTACAATGAGCAGTTCTTC.

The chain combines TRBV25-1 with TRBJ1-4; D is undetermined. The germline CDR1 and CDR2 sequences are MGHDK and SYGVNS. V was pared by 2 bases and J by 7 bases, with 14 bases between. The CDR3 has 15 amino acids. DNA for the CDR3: TGTGCCAGCAGTGAACGGGCGGGGTATGCTGAAAAACTGTTTTTT. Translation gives CASSERAGYAEKLFF.

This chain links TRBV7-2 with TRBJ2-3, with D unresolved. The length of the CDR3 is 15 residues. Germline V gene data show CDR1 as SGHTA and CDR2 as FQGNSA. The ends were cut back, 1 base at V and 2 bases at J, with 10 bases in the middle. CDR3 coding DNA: TGTGCCAGCAGCTTAGTGGGCCACCCCACAGATACGCAGTATTTT. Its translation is CASSLVGHPTDTQYF.

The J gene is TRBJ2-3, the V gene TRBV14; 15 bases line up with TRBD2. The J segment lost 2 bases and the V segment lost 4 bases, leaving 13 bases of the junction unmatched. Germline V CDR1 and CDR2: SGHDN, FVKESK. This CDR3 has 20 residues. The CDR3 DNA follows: TGTGCCAGCAGCCGCCTAGGGACTAGCGGGGGGTTCCGGCTCACAGATACGCAGTATTTT. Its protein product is CASSRLGTSGGFRLTDTQYF. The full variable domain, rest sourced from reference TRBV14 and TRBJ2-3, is EAGVTQFPSHSVIEKGQTVTLRCDPISGHDNLYWYRRVMGKEIKFLLHFVKESKQDESGMPNNRFLAERTGGTYSTLKVQPAELEDSGVYFCASSRLGTSGGFRLTDTQYFGPGTRLTVL.

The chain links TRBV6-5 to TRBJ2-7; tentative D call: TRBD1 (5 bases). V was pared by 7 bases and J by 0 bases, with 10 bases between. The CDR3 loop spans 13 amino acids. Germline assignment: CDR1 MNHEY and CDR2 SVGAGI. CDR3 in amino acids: CASKVRGSYEQYF. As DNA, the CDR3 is TGTGCCAGCAAAGTAAGGGGCTCCTACGAGCAGTACTTC.

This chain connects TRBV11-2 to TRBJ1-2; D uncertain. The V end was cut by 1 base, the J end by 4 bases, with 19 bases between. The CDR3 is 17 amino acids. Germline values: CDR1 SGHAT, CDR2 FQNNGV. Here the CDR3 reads CASSLGPPGWGVYGYTF. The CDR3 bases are TGTGCCAGCAGCTTAGGTCCTCCCGGGTGGGGAGTCTATGGCTACACCTTC.

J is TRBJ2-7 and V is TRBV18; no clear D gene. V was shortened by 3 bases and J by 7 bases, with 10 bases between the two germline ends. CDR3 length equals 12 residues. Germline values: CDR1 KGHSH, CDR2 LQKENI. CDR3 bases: TGTGCCAGCTCACCGCCCTCCGGGGAGCAGTACTTC. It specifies CASSPPSGEQYF. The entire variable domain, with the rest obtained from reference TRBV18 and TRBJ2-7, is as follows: NAGVMQNPRHLVRRRGQEARLRCSPMKGHSHVYWYRQLPEEGLKFMVYLQKENIIDESGMPKERFSAEFPKEGPSILRIQQVVRGDSAAYFCASSPPSGEQYFGPGTRLTVT.

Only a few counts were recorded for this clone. The CDR3 loop is CASSLGGRKETQYF. DNA of the CDR3: TGTGCCAGCAGCCTTGGAGGGAGGAAGGAGACCCAGTACTTC. This chain links TRBV3-1 (or the pseudogene TRBV3-2) with TRBJ2-5; D is perhaps TRBD2 (6 bases). With 4 bases removed from V and 5 bases from J, the gap between germline ends came to 14 bases. Germline CDR1 and CDR2: LGHDT and YNNKEL (reference sequence). The CDR3 is 14 residues long.

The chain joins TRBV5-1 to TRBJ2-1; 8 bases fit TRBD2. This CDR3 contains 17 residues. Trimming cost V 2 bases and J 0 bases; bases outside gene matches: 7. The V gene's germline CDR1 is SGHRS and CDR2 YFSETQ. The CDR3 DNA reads TGCGCCAGCAGCTTTCCAGCGGGGGACCTCTCCTACAATGAGCAGTTCTTC. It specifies CASSFPAGDLSYNEQFF.

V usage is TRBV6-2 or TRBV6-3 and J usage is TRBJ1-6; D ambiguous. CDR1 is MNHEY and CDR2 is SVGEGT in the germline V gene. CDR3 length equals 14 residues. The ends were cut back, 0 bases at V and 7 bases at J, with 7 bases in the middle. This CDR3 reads CASSYSTVNSPLHF. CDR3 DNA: TGTGCCAGCAGTTACTCAACAGTAAATTCACCCCTCCACTTT.

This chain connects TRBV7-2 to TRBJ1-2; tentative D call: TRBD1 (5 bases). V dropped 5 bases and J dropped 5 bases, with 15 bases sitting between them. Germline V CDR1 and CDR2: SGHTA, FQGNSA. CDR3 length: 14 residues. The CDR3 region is CASSPTLGGYGYTF. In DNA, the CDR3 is TGTGCCAGCAGCCCTACCCTGGGGGGGTATGGCTACACCTTC.

CDR3 residues: CASSPRQGSYNEQFF. As DNA, the CDR3 is TGTGCCAGCAGCCCGCGACAGGGTTCCTACAATGAGCAGTTCTTC. The chain combines TRBV3-1 (or the pseudogene TRBV3-2) with TRBJ2-1; 7 bases are a match to TRBD1. J was trimmed by 1 base and V by 4 bases; bases with no gene match: 4. Per germline, CDR1 LGHDT and CDR2 YNNKEL (reference sequence). The CDR3 is 15 residues long.

The CDR3, as DNA: TGTGCCAGCAGCGTAGCTGGGGCCGAGGCCTCACCCCTCCACTTT. Amino acid sequence: CASSVAGAEASPLHF. The chain combines TRBV9 with TRBJ1-6, with D perhaps matching TRBD1 (5 bases). This CDR3 is 15 amino acids long. V lost 0 bases and J lost 10, with 14 bases in between. In germline, CDR1 is SGDLS, CDR2 YYNGEE. The full variable domain, its missing parts supplied by reference TRBV9 and TRBJ1-6, is DSGVTQTPKHLITATGQRVTLRCSPRSGDLSVYWYQQSLDQGLQFLIQYYNGEERAKGNILERFSAQQFPDLHSELNLSSLELGDSALYFCASSVAGAEASPLHFGNGTRLTVT.

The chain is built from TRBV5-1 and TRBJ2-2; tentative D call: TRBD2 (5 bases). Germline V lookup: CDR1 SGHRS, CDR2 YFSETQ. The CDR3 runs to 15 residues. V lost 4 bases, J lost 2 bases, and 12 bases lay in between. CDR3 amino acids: CASSQTAGNTGELFF. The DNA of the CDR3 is TGCGCCAGCAGCCAAACGGCGGGTAACACCGGGGAGCTGTTTTTT.

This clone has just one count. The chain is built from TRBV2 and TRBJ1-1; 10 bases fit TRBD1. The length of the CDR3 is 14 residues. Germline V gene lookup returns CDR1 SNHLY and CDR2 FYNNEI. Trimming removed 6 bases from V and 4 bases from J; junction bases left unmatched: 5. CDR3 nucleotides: TGTGCCAGCAGCCGACAGGGGGCGAGCACTGAAGCTTTCTTT. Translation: CASSRQGASTEAFF.

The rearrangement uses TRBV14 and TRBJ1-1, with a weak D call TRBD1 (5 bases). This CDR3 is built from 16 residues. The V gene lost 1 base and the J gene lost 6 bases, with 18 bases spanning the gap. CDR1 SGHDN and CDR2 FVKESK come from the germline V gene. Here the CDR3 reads CASSQVGRGSRPEAFF. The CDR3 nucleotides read TGTGCCAGCAGCCAAGTCGGGAGGGGAAGTCGGCCTGAAGCTTTCTTT.

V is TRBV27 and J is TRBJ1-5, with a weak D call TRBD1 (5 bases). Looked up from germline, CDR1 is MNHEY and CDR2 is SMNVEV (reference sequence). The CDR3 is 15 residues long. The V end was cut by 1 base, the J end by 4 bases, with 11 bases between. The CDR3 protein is CASSLFGQGNQPQHF. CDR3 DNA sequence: TGTGCCAGCAGTTTATTCGGCCAGGGAAATCAGCCCCAGCATTTT.

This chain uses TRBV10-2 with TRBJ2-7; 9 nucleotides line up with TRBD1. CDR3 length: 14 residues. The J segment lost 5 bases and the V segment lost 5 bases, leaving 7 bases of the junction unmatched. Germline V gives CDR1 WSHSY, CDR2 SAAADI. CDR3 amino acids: CASSHGTGYHEQYV. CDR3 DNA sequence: TGCGCCAGCAGTCATGGGACAGGGTATCACGAGCAGTACGTC.

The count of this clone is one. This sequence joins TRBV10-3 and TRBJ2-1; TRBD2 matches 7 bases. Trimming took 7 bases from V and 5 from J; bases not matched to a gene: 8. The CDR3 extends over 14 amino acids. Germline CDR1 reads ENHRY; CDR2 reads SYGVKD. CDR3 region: CAINQGGRDNEQFF. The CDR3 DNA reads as TGTGCCATCAATCAGGGAGGGAGGGACAATGAGCAGTTCTTC.

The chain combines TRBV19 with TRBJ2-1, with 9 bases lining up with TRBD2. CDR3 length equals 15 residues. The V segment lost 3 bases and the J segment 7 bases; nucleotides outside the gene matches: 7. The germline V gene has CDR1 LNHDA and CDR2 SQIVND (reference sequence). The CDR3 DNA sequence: TGTGCCAGTAGTATTGTCAGCGGGAGGACAAATGAGCAGTTCTTC. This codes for CASSIVSGRTNEQFF.

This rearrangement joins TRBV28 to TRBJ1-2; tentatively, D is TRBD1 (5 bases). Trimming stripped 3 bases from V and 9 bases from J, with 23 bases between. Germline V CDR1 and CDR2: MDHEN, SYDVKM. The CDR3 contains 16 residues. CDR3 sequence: CASSLGPLQSLPRYTF. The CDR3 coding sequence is TGTGCCAGCAGTTTGGGGCCCTTACAGTCCCTGCCGCGCTACACCTTC.

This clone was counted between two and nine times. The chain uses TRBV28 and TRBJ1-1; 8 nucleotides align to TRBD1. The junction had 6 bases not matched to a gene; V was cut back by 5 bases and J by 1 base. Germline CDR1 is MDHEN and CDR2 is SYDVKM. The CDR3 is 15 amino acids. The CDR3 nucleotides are TGTGCCAGCAGTAGCCCCGGGACAGGGAACACTGAAGCTTTCTTT. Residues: CASSSPGTGNTEAFF.